Detailed here is one T cell receptor beta chain. This clone occurred a few times. This clone's antigen is unknown. Base qualities are not provided; no much larger clone lies one nucleotide away. The same CDR3 is also encoded by other DNA sequences in this sample. The data belong to a study of blood T cell repertoires in COVID-19 (dated by TCRdb to the early 2020s). Regarding the study in general: Samples from collaborators originated in the United States, Italy and Spain and spanned both the acute and convalescent phases of COVID-19. A freely available public database, intended as a resource for researchers studying the immune response to SARS-CoV-2, is where the repertoires were released. Samples came from the ongoing ImmuneRACE study (first 160 participants) plus 1,254 subjects from 6 global collaborators. Sample metadata almost always included a de-identified subject ID, COVID-19 status, age in years and sex. The prospective study material was composed of cDNA or gDNA derived from T cells, B-cell-depleted T cells, or PBMCs. Deeply sampled blood TCRbeta repertoires from subjects exposed to, actively infected with, or recovered from COVID-19 were included in the dataset. Where available, HLA class I and class II types were taken from metadata supplied by the sample provider and were not determined by assay-based typing.

Whole blood was collected in K2EDTA tubes by collaborating institutions according to the institutions' own protocols. Collaborator samples were shipped for TCRbeta analysis as frozen whole blood, isolated PBMCs, or DNA extracted from either sample type. The full study reports these points: Clinical and demographic metadata were provided uncurated, with the amount varying by source and participant.

The immunoSEQ Assay, a bias-controlled multiplex PCR, was used to amplify TCRbeta CDR3 regions from genomic DNA. Under the source paper's analysis protocol: Within the assay, amplification of reference gene primers was used to estimate how many nucleated cells each sample contained. To quantify the absolute abundance of each unique TCRbeta CDR3 rearrangement, sequence reads were collapsed and filtered. For each sample, productive Simpson clonality was calculated as the square root of Simpson's diversity index over productive rearrangements. The table comes from immuneACCESS by way of TCRdb, which keeps in-frame sequences with V and J called. Part of the clones is missing from these tables; in studies checked, under half for an unresolved V gene and the rest for unknown reasons. V, J and clone size derive from that table, while D and trimming were established from the DNA sequence. The sample yields some 120,000 clones; more than 65% were counted once. The ten biggest clones cover 2% to 2.5% of the sample.

CDR1 and CDR2 (SGHDT, YYEEEE) derive from the germline V gene. The CDR3 runs 15 residues from the cysteine to the phenylalanine. The only DNA kept is the CDR3, 45 bases in frame from the first base. Germline trimming amounts to 3 bases on V and 0 bases on J, with 2 as the count of junction bases outside the gene matches. The V gene is TRBV5-6 and the J gene is TRBJ1-4, and TRBD1 aligns with 7 junction nucleotides. The material sequenced was peripheral blood. The sequence was collected from a woman in her 70s with acute or convalescent COVID-19. This receptor carries the CDR3 CASSSQGATNEKLFF. At the DNA level, the sequence is TGTGCCAGCAGCTCGCAGGGGGCAACTAATGAAAAACTGTTTTTT.